Below, one T cell receptor (beta chain) is given with its context. The record originates from a study of blood T cell repertoires in COVID-19. Study details: The analysed material was cDNA or gDNA that came from T cells, B-cell-depleted T cells, or PBMCs.

Germline lookup yields CDR1 LNHDA and CDR2 SQIVND (reference sequence). The CDR3 covers 14 residues. After removal of 5 bases from V and 6 bases from J, the junction contained 7 bases not matched to a gene. Only in-frame clones appear in the TCRdb table, and some are missing; sequencing was by immunoSEQ multiplex PCR. The sample has under 250,000 clones, around 90% seen once. V is TRBV19 and J is TRBJ1-5, with 7 bases matching TRBD1. The sample comprised PBMCs or T cells enriched from blood (not recorded which). This clonotype originated in a woman in her forties who had been exposed to COVID-19. CDR3 nucleotides: TGTGCCAGTAGTCCCCGACAGGGTGGTCAGCCCCAGCATTTT. Its protein product is CASSPRQGGQPQHF. The complete variable domain, with remaining parts taken from reference TRBV19 and TRBJ1-5, reads DGGITQSPKYLFRKEGQNVTLSCEQNLNHDAMYWYRQDPGQGLRLIYYSQIVNDFQKGDIAEGYSVSREKKESFPLTVTSAQKNPTAFYLCASSPRQGGQPQHFGDGTRLSIL.